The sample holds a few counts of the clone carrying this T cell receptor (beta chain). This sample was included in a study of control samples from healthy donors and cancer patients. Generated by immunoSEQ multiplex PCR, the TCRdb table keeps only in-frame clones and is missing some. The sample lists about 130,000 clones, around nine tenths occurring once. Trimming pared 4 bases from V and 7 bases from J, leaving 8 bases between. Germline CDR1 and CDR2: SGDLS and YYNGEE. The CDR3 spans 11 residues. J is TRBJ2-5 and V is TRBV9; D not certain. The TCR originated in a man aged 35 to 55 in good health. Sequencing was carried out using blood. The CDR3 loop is CASSTPGTQYF. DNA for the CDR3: TGTGCCAGCAGCACGCCCGGGACCCAGTACTTC.